Listed below are T cell receptor beta chains from one sample, sequenced in a study of cytomegalovirus exposure and HLA in healthy donors. Here immunoSEQ multiplex PCR was the method, and the copy in TCRdb shows in-frame clones only, minus some. The sample carries a few hundred thousand clones, 65% to 90% recorded once. Sequencing used PBMCs. The source is a girl between 10 and 17 years old in good health and CMV-seronegative. The CDR3 runs from the conserved cysteine through the conserved F or W. The D gene is left open where the match is weak. Clone size is shown for a subset of rows, as once, few, many or a class of expanded clone.

>NA|TRBD1|TRBV18|TRBJ1-5
TGTGCCAGCTCACCCGGACAGGGAAATCAGCCCCAGCATTTT
CASSPGQGNQPQHF
>NA|TRBD1|TRBV6-4|TRBJ2-1
TGTGCCAGCAGCCCGGGACAGGGGTTCAATGAGCAGTTCTTC
CASSPGQGFNEQFF
>NA|NA|TRBV13|TRBJ2-7
TGTGCCAGCAGTTCGGACATTTTCGAGACCTCCTACGAGCAGTACTTC
CASSSDIFETSYEQYF
>few|NA|TRBV4-3|TRBJ1-4
TGCGCCAGCAGCCAAGATCGGACAGAAAATGAAAAACTGTTTTTT
CASSQDRTENEKLFF
>NA|NA|TRBV27|TRBJ2-7
TGTGCCAGCAGTTTTATAGGAGGCGAGCAGTACTTC
CASSFIGGEQYF
>NA|NA|TRBV19|TRBJ1-1
TGTGCCAGTAAAATTGCCAGGAACACTGAAGCTTTCTTT
CASKIARNTEAFF
>NA|NA|TRBV27|TRBJ2-5
TGTGCCAGCAGTACCCGACAGGGACTTAAAGAGACCCAGTACTTC
CASSTRQGLKETQYF
>NA|NA|TRBV27|TRBJ1-1
TGTGCCAGCAGTTTATTAAAAGGGGGTGAAGCTTTCTTT
CASSLLKGGEAFF
>few|NA|TRBV4-3|TRBJ2-2
TGCGCCAGCAGCCATAACTCAGGCGCGAACACCGGGGAGCTGTTTTTT
CASSHNSGANTGELFF
>NA|TRBD1|TRBV7-9|TRBJ2-5
TGTGCCAGCAGCTTAAGGGGGCTTGAAGAGACCCAGTACTTC
CASSLRGLEETQYF
>NA|TRBD1|TRBV5-4|TRBJ1-4
TGTGCCAGCAGCTTGCGACAGGGGTCAACTAATGAAAAACTGTTTTTT
CASSLRQGSTNEKLFF
>NA|NA|TRBV27|TRBJ1-1
TGTGCCAGCAGTTTAGGGAGGACCTACACTGAAGCTTTCTTT
CASSLGRTYTEAFF
>NA|NA|TRBV5-1|TRBJ2-2
TGCGCCAGCAGCCCAGACTCCCCGATTGTGACCGGGGAGCTGTTTTTT
CASSPDSPIVTGELFF
>few|NA|TRBV4-2|TRBJ1-1
TGTGCCAGCAGCCAAGCCCAGGGGTTGAACACTGAAGCTTTCTTT
CASSQAQGLNTEAFF
>NA|TRBD1|TRBV5-1|TRBJ1-3
TGCGCCAGCAGCTTGGACGGGACAGGGGGAAACACCATATATTTT
CASSLDGTGGNTIYF
>NA|NA|TRBV6-5|TRBJ1-5
TGTGCCAGCAGCCCGACTCCTTTTAGCAATCAGCCCCAGCATTTT
CASSPTPFSNQPQHF
>NA|TRBD1|TRBV11-2|TRBJ1-6
TGTGCCAGCAGCTTAAGACCGACAGGGTTAGTAGAGTCACCCCTCCACTTT
CASSLRPTGLVESPLHF
>NA|TRBD1|TRBV11-2|TRBJ2-7
TGTGCCAGCAGCTTACGGGCAGGGGGCCCTAAGTGGTACTTC
CASSLRAGGPKWYF
>NA|NA|TRBV12-1|TRBJ1-3
TGTGCCAGCAGCTTTGACCCCGACAGCTCTGGAAACACCATATATTTT
CASSFDPDSSGNTIYF
>NA|TRBD1|TRBV7-3|TRBJ1-1
TGTGCCAGCAGCTCGGACAGGGGAAACACTGAAGCTTTCTTT
CASSSDRGNTEAFF
>NA|NA|TRBV4-3|TRBJ1-2
TGCGCCAGCAGCCAAGAACGCGTCCGCTATGGCTACACCTTC
CASSQERVRYGYTF
>NA|NA|TRBV6-5|TRBJ1-2
TGTGCCAGCAGTTACTCGTCCAGTCTCGGCGGCTATGGCTACACCTTC
CASSYSSSLGGYGYTF
>NA|NA|TRBV28|TRBJ1-1
TGTGCCAGCAGTTTAACAGGGATCAACACTGAAGCTTTCTTT
CASSLTGINTEAFF
>NA|NA|TRBV29-1|TRBJ2-3
TGCAGCGCTCTCCCAGGACTAAAGAACACAGATACGCAGTATTTT
CSALPGLKNTDTQYF
>NA|TRBD1|TRBV7-6|TRBJ2-7
TGTGCCAGCAGCCAGGCTGGGGACAGGAACTACGAGCAGTACTTC
CASSQAGDRNYEQYF
>NA|NA|TRBV25-1|TRBJ2-3
TGTGCCAGCAGTGTTGGGGCTGGCTTCACAGATACGCAGTATTTT
CASSVGAGFTDTQYF
>NA|NA|TRBV7-9|TRBJ1-3
TGTGCCAGCAGCTTAGCGGTGGTTAGCTCTGGAAACACCATATATTTT
CASSLAVVSSGNTIYF
>NA|TRBD2|TRBV2|TRBJ2-3
TGTGCCAGCAGTCGAGGACTAGCGGGGGGTCCTAGCACAGATACGCAGTATTTT
CASSRGLAGGPSTDTQYF
>NA|NA|TRBV28|TRBJ2-1
TGTGCCAGCAGTTTAGAGCGAGAAAAAGACAATGAGCAGTTCTTC
CASSLEREKDNEQFF
>NA|NA|TRBV4-2|TRBJ1-5
TGTGCCAGCAGCCAAGGAGGGCCGCAACAGCCCCAGCATTTT
CASSQGGPQQPQHF
>NA|TRBD2|TRBV9|TRBJ2-1
TGTGCCAGCAGCGCGGGACTAGCCGACTACAATGAGCAGTTCTTC
CASSAGLADYNEQFF
>NA|NA|TRBV5-1|TRBJ2-5
TGCGCCAGCAGCTTGGGTGCTGGCGAGACCCAGTACTTC
CASSLGAGETQYF
>NA|TRBD2|TRBV30|TRBJ2-3
TGTGCCTGGAGTGAGGCGGGGGGGGGAGATACGCAGTATTTT
CAWSEAGGGDTQYF
>NA|NA|TRBV5-1|TRBJ2-1
TGCGCCAGCAGCTTGGAAGGTAGCGAGGTTGGGGAGCAGTTCTTC
CASSLEGSEVGEQFF
>NA|TRBD2|TRBV5-1|TRBJ2-1
TGCGCCAGCAGCTTGGTGACTAGCGGGAACTCCTACAATGAGCAGTTCTTC
CASSLVTSGNSYNEQFF
>few|TRBD1|TRBV6-5|TRBJ1-1
TGTGCCAGCAGTTATGGCAGGGGGCTGAATGGCGCTGAAGCTTTCTTT
CASSYGRGLNGAEAFF
>NA|NA|TRBV27|TRBJ1-2
TGTGCCAGCAGTCCGGGACTTTCCCCAGATGGCTACACCTTC
CASSPGLSPDGYTF
>once|NA|TRBV11-1|TRBJ1-6
TGTGCCAGCAGGTTAGAGGACAAAAGGTCCCTCCACTTT
CASRLEDKRSLHF
>NA|TRBD1|TRBV5-1|TRBJ1-2
TGCGCCAGCAGCATAACCGGGACAGGGGGCGCGGATGGCTACACCTTC
CASSITGTGGADGYTF
>NA|TRBD2|TRBV11-3|TRBJ2-7
TGTGCCAGCAGCTTAAATGGAGCGGGAGCCCCGAGGGAGCAGTACTTC
CASSLNGAGAPREQYF
>NA|TRBD1|TRBV5-1|TRBJ1-1
TGCGCCAGCAGCTTGAGGGGGCGCACTGAAGCTTTCTTT
CASSLRGRTEAFF
>few|NA|TRBV6-1|TRBJ1-1
TGTGCCAGCGGGGCCCAGGGTCGGACTGAAGCTTTCTTT
CASGAQGRTEAFF
>NA|TRBD2|TRBV7-2|TRBJ2-6
TGTGCCAGCAGCCTAGGCGGGGGCTCTGGGGCCAACGTCCTGACTTTC
CASSLGGGSGANVLTF
>NA|NA|TRBV19|TRBJ2-7
TGTGCCATTTCCGACCGCGGCTCCTACGAGCAGTACTTC
CAISDRGSYEQYF
>NA|TRBD2|TRBV28|TRBJ2-7
TGTGCCAGCAGTTCACCAGTAGCGGGAGAACCCTACGAGCAGTACTTC
CASSSPVAGEPYEQYF
>NA|NA|TRBV5-1|TRBJ2-1
TGCGCCAGCTCAATCCTGGGAGGCAATGAGCAGTTCTTC
CASSILGGNEQFF
>once|NA|TRBV5-6|TRBJ2-3
TGTGCCAGCAGCTTGGGTGCAGGGATAAGCACAGATACGCAGTATTTT
CASSLGAGISTDTQYF
>NA|NA|TRBV7-9|TRBJ2-5
TGTGCCAGCAGCTTTGCGGGGTCAGAGACCCAGTACTTC
CASSFAGSETQYF